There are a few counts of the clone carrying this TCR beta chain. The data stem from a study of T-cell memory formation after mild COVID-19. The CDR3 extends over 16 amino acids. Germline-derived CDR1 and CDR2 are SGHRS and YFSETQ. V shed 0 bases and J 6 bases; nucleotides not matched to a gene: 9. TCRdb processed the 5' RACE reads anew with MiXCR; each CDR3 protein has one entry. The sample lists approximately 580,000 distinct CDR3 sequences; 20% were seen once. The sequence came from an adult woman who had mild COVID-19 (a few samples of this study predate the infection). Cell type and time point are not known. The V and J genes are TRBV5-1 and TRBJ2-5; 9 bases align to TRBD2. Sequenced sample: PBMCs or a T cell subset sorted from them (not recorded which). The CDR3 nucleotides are TGCGCCAGCAGCTTGGCCGCTAGCGGGGTCTGGAAGACCCAGTACTTC. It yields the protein CASSLAASGVWKTQYF. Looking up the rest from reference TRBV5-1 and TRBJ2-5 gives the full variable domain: KAGVTQTPRYLIKTRGQQVTLSCSPISGHRSVSWYQQTPGQGLQFLFEYFSETQRNKGNFPGRFSGRQFSNSRSEMNVSTLELGDSALYLCASSLAASGVWKTQYFGPGTRLLVL.